These T cell receptor beta chains were read from a single sample in a study of shared clonotypes between healthy human individuals. TCRdb's table, derived via immunoSEQ multiplex PCR, lists solely in-frame clones and lacks some. The sample yields about 2 million clones, about 95% seen once. Sequencing was done on a sample of naive CD4+ T cells sorted from blood. These receptors all stem from a man between 18 and 29 years old in good health. CDR3s include the opening cysteine and the closing phenylalanine or tryptophan. Each record gives: J gene, V gene, CDR3 protein.

J: TRBJ2-3
V: TRBV4-1
CDR3: CASSQEGKGGTDTQYF

J: TRBJ2-2
V: TRBV7-2
CDR3: CASSPQGAIGELFF

J: TRBJ2-1
V: TRBV6-5
CDR3: CAARQDPSSYNEQFF

J: TRBJ1-5
V: TRBV18
CDR3: CASSPGRTQPQHF

J: TRBJ2-7
V: TRBV30
CDR3: CAWSPKDEQYF

J: TRBJ1-2
V: TRBV27
CDR3: CATDRDRGDGYTF

J: TRBJ1-5
V: TRBV6-1
CDR3: CASRDSNQPQHF

J: TRBJ2-1
V: TRBV5-1
CDR3: CASSLVLAGNEQFF

J: TRBJ2-6
V: TRBV11-2
CDR3: CASSLVFVGTSGANVLTF

J: TRBJ2-1
V: TRBV6-1
CDR3: CASSGDREQFF

J: TRBJ1-2
V: TRBV30
CDR3: CAWSVGLNGYTF

J: TRBJ1-1
V: TRBV5-1
CDR3: CASSPSGRMNTEAFF

J: TRBJ1-4
V: TRBV2
CDR3: CASKNEVNEKLFF

J: TRBJ1-1
V: TRBV19
CDR3: CASSKVLNSLSTEAFF

J: TRBJ1-3
V: TRBV9
CDR3: CASSVGQAYSGNTIYF

J: TRBJ2-3
V: TRBV7-9
CDR3: CASSLVGDTQYF

J: TRBJ2-4
V: TRBV11-2
CDR3: CASRQGQTPKNIQYF

J: TRBJ1-4
V: TRBV28
CDR3: CASSLTGDNEKLFF

J: TRBJ1-6
V: TRBV5-1
CDR3: CASSYGTEGSPLHF

J: TRBJ1-3
V: TRBV7-6
CDR3: CASSLEDRAGNTIYF

J: TRBJ2-5
V: TRBV29-1
CDR3: CSVAQYQETQYF

J: TRBJ1-5
V: TRBV2
CDR3: CASSDDFGGRPQHF

J: TRBJ1-5
V: TRBV5-1
CDR3: CASSLDPGGRQPQHF

J: TRBJ2-7
V: TRBV11-2
CDR3: CASSPPGFADRSYEQYF

J: TRBJ2-5
V: TRBV2
CDR3: CASRVERGAKETQYF

J: TRBJ2-1
V: TRBV28
CDR3: CASSSGLYSSPKFF

J: TRBJ2-7
V: TRBV6-5
CDR3: CASSYSSPGYEQYF

J: TRBJ2-7
V: TRBV9
CDR3: CASSGTGTSTGEQYF

J: TRBJ1-1
V: TRBV6-1
CDR3: CASSAEGWTEAFF

J: TRBJ2-7
V: TRBV14
CDR3: CASSQDLGRSYEQYF

J: TRBJ2-3
V: TRBV10-2
CDR3: CASTLTGGTDTQYF